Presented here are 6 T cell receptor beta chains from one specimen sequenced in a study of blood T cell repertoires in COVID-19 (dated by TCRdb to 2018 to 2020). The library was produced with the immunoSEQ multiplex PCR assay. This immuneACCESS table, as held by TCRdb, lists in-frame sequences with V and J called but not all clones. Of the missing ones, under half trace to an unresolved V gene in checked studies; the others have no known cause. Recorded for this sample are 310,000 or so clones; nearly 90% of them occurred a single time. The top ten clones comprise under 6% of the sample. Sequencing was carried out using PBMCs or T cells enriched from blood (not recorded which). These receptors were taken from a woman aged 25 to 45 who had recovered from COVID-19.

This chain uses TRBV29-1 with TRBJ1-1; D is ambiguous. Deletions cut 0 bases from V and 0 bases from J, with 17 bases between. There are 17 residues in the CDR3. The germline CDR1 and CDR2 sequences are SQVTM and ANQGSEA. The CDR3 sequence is CSVEERPGSFMNTEAFF. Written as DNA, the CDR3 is TGCAGCGTTGAAGAGCGGCCCGGGTCCTTCATGAACACTGAAGCTTTCTTT. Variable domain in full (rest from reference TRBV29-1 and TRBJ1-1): SAVISQKPSRDICQRGTSLTIQCQVDSQVTMMFWYRQQPGQSLTLIATANQGSEATYESGFVIDKFPISRPNLTFSTLTVSNMSPEDSSIYLCSVEERPGSFMNTEAFFGQGTRLTVV.

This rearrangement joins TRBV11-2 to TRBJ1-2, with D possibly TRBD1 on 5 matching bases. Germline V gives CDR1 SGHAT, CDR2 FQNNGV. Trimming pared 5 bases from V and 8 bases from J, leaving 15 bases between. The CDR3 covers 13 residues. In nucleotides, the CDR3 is TGTGCCAGCAGCCAGCGGGACTCACGAGGCTACACCTTC. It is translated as CASSQRDSRGYTF.

The CDR3 DNA reads as TGTGCCAGCAGCTCCTATAAGCGGGCTAGCGGGGGCACAGATACGCAGTATTTT. It encodes CASSSYKRASGGTDTQYF. The chain couples TRBV7-2 to TRBJ2-3; 9 bases map to TRBD2. The junction had 12 bases not matched to a gene; V was cut back by 4 bases and J by 1 base. CDR3 length: 18 amino acids. The germline V gene encodes CDR1 SGHTA and CDR2 FQGNSA.

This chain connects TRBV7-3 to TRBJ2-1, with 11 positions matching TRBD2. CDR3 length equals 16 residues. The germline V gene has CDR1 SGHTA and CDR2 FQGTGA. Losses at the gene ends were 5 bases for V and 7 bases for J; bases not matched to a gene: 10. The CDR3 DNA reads TGTGCCAGCAGCCCCCATAGCGGGGGGGAGGGGAATGAGCAGTTCTTC. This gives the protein CASSPHSGGEGNEQFF.

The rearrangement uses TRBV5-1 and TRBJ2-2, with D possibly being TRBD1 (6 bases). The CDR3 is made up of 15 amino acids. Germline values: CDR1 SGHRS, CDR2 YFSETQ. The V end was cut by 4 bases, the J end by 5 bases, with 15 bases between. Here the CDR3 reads CASSVDRTTTGELFF. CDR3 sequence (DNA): TGCGCCAGCAGCGTGGACAGAACAACGACCGGGGAGCTGTTTTTT.

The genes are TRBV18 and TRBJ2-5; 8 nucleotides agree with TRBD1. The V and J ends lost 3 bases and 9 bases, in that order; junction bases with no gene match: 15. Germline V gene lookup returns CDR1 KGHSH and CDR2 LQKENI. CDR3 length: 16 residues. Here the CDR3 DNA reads TGTGCCAGCTCACCCACCGGGACAGGCGACGGTACGGCCCAGTACTTC. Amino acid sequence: CASSPTGTGDGTAQYF.